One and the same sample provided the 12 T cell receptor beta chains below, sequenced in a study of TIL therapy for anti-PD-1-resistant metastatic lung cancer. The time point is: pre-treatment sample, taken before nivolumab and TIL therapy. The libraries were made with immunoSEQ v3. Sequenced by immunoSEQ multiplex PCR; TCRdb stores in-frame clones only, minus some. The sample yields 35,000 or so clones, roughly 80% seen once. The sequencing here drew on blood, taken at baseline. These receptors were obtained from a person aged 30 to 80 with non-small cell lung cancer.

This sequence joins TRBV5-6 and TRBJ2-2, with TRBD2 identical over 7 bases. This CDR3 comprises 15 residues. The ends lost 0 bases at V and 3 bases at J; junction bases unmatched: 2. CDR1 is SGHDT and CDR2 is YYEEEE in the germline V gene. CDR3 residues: CASSLVAGDTGELFF. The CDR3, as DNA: TGTGCCAGCAGCTTGGTCGCGGGGGACACCGGGGAGCTGTTTTTT. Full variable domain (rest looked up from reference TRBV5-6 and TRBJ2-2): DAGVTQSPTHLIKTRGQQVTLRCSPKSGHDTVSWYQQALGQGPQFIFQYYEEEERQRGNFPDRFSGHQFPNYSSELNVNALLLGDSALYLCASSLVAGDTGELFFGEGSRLTVL.

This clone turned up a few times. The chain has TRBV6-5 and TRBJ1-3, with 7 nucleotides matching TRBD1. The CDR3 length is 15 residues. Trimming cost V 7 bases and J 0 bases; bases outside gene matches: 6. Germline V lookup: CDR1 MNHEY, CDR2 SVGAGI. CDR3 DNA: TGTGCCAGCACTCGGGACAGATCCTCTGGAAACACCATATATTTT. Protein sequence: CASTRDRSSGNTIYF.

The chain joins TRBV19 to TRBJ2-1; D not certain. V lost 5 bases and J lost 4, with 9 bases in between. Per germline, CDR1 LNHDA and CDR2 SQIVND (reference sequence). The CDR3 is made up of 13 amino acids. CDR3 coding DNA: TGTGCCAGTAGTCCCCTACCGTACAATGAGCAGTTCTTC. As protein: CASSPLPYNEQFF.

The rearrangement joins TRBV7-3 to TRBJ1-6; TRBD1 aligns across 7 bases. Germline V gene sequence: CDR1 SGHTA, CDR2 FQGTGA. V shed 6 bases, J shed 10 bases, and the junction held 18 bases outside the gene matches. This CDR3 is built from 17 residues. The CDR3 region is CASSRRTGENVKSPLHF. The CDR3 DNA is TGTGCCAGCAGTCGCAGAACAGGGGAAAACGTTAAATCACCCCTCCACTTT.

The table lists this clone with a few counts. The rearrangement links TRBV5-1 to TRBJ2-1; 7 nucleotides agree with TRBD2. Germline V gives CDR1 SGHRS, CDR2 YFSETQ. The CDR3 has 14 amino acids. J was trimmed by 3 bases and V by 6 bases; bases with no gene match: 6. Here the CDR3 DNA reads TGCGCCAGCACCTCGGGGGGAGGCTACAATGAGCAGTTCTTC. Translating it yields CASTSGGGYNEQFF.

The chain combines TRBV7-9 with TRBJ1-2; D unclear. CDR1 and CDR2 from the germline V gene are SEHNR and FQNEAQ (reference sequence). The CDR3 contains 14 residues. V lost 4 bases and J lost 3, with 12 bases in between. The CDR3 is CASSSHAADYGYTF. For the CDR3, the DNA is TGTGCCAGCAGCTCCCACGCGGCAGACTATGGCTACACCTTC.

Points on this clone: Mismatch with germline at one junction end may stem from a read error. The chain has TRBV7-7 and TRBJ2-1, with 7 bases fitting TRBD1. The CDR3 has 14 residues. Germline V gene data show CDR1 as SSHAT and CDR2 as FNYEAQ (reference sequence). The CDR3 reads CASSIGQASNEQFF. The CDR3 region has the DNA TGTGCTAGCAGCATCGGACAGGCTTCCAATGAGCAGTTCTTC.

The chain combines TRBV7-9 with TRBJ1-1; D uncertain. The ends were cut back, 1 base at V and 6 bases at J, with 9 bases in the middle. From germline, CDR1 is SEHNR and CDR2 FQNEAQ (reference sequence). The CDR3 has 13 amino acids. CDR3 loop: CASSLESGSEAFF. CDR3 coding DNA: TGTGCCAGCAGCTTAGAGTCGGGCTCTGAAGCTTTCTTT.

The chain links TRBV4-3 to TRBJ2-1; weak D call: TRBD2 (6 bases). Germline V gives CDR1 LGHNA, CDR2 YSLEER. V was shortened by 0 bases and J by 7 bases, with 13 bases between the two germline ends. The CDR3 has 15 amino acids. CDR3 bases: TGCGCCAGCAGCCAAGATTGGGCAGGGAGGAATGAGCAGTTCTTC. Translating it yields CASSQDWAGRNEQFF.

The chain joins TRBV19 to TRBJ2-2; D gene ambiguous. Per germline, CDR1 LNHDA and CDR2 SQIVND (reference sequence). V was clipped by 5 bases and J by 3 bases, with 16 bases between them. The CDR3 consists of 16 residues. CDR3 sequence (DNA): TGTGCCAGTAGTCCCCAGAGCCCCCTTTACACCGGGGAGCTGTTTTTT. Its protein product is CASSPQSPLYTGELFF.

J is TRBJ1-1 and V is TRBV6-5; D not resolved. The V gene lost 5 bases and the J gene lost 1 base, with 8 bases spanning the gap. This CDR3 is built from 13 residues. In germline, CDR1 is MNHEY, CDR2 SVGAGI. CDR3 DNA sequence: TGTGCCAGCAGTGCCCACAAGAACACTGAAGCTTTCTTT. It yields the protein CASSAHKNTEAFF.

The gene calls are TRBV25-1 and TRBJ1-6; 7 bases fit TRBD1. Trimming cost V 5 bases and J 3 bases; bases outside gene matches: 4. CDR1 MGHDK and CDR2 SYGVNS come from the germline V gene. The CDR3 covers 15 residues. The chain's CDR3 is CASSPGTDYNSPLHF. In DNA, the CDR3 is TGTGCCAGCAGTCCCGGGACAGACTATAATTCACCCCTCCACTTT.